Presented here are 20 T cell receptor beta chains from one specimen sequenced in a study of T cell clonotyping in hematopoietic cell transplantation. Repertoires were generated with immunoSEQ multiplex PCR, while TCRdb's copy carries only in-frame clones and drops some. The sample has about 1,100 clones, around 77% seen once. The sequencing here drew on PBMCs, taken 30 days after allogeneic stem cell transplant. Every receptor here comes from a female patient in her fifties who had an allogeneic stem cell transplant, so the T cells may come from the graft donor. Some clones in this sample may be carry-over from other donors' samples.

This clone appeared once. This chain connects TRBV5-5 to TRBJ2-3, with TRBD1 as a possible D gene (7 bases). Per the germline V gene, CDR1 is SGHKS and CDR2 is YYEKEE (reference sequence). Deletions cut 2 bases from V and 1 base from J, with 14 bases between. This CDR3 has 16 amino acids. CDR3 sequence: CASSFRGVRGTDTQYF. The CDR3 nucleotides are TGTGCCAGCAGCTTCAGGGGGGTTAGGGGCACAGATACGCAGTATTTT.

This chain uses TRBV19 with TRBJ2-3; D remains unclear. CDR1 and CDR2 from the germline V gene are LNHDA and SQIVND (reference sequence). Trimming cost V 5 bases and J 8 bases, with 17 bases left between them. CDR3 length: 14 amino acids. The CDR3 nucleotides read TGTGCCAGTAGTTTAGTAGCCGAGACCTCTACGCAGTATTTT. This encodes CASSLVAETSTQYF. Filled out from reference TRBV19 and TRBJ2-3, the complete variable domain reads DGGITQSPKYLFRKEGQNVTLSCEQNLNHDAMYWYRQDPGQGLRLIYYSQIVNDFQKGDIAEGYSVSREKKESFPLTVTSAQKNPTAFYLCASSLVAETSTQYFGPGTRLTVL.

The chain uses TRBV30 and TRBJ1-6; maybe TRBD1 (5 bases). Germline assignment: CDR1 GTSNPN and CDR2 SVGIG (reference sequence). V was shortened by 4 bases and J by 2 bases, with 18 bases between the two germline ends. The CDR3 has 17 amino acids. CDR3 sequence: CAWTPGGVGTYNSPLHF. The CDR3 DNA is TGTGCCTGGACCCCCGGAGGGGTGGGGACCTATAATTCACCCCTCCACTTT.

Only one count was recorded for this clone. The chain carries TRBV7-2 and TRBJ1-2; the D gene is possibly TRBD1 (5 bases). Looked up from germline, CDR1 is SGHTA and CDR2 is FQGNSA. CDR3 size: 16 residues. The V and J ends lost 5 bases and 2 bases respectively, with 18 bases between them. The CDR3 spells CASSLYRGTVNYGYTF. The DNA for the CDR3 is TGTGCCAGCAGCCTATACAGAGGGACCGTAAACTATGGCTACACCTTC. Based on the CDR3 plus reference TRBV7-2 and TRBJ1-2, the full variable domain is GAGVSQSPSNKVTEKGKDVELRCDPISGHTALYWYRQSLGQGLEFLIYFQGNSAPDKSGLPSDRFSAERTGGSVSTLTIQRTQQEDSAVYLCASSLYRGTVNYGYTFGSGTRLTVV.

The chain combines TRBV5-6 with TRBJ2-3, with TRBD2 identical over 12 bases. Losses at the gene ends were 2 bases for V and 0 bases for J; bases not matched to a gene: 4. The germline CDR1 and CDR2 sequences are SGHDT and YYEEEE. CDR3 length: 17 residues. Here the CDR3 DNA reads TGTGCCAGCAGCTTCCGGACTAGCGGGGCTAGCACAGATACGCAGTATTTT. Amino acids: CASSFRTSGASTDTQYF.

V and J are TRBV7-2 and TRBJ1-2; possible D gene TRBD1, 6 bases. The CDR3 consists of 14 residues. Trimming took off 1 base at V and 7 bases at J, with 13 bases between the two ends. CDR1 and CDR2 from the germline V gene are SGHTA and FQGNSA. The CDR3 loop reads CASSLDSGVGGYTF. CDR3 DNA: TGTGCCAGCAGCTTAGACTCAGGGGTGGGTGGCTACACCTTC.

The chain has TRBV6-5 and TRBJ2-7, with D tentatively TRBD1 (5 bases). V lost 1 base and J 3 bases, leaving 10 bases between the germline ends. The germline V gene has CDR1 MNHEY and CDR2 SVGAGI. This CDR3 contains 14 residues. CDR3 nucleotide sequence: TGTGCCAGCAGTTACTTGGGGCAGGGCTACGAGCAGTACTTC. This codes for CASSYLGQGYEQYF.

The chain uses TRBV5-1 and TRBJ2-2, with D hard to call. Germline assignment: CDR1 SGHRS and CDR2 YFSETQ. There are 15 residues in the CDR3. Trimming stripped 0 bases from V and 5 bases from J, with 11 bases between. The CDR3 nucleotides are TGCGCCAGCAGCTTGGCCCTAGGCGGTACCGGGGAGCTGTTTTTT. It codes for CASSLALGGTGELFF.

The sample holds one count of this clone. Other DNA sequences in the sample encode the same CDR3. This sequence joins TRBV25-1 and TRBJ2-7; D perhaps matches TRBD1 (7 bases). This CDR3 comprises 13 residues. Germline V gene data show CDR1 as MGHDK and CDR2 as SYGVNS. The V end lost 6 bases, the J end lost 5 bases, and 14 bases lay between the germline ends. In DNA form, the CDR3 reads TGTGCCAGCAGCAGCCAGGGGGGCCACGAGCAGTACTTC. It translates to CASSSQGGHEQYF.

V usage is TRBV25-1 and J usage is TRBJ2-7; D may be TRBD1 (6 bases). Per germline, CDR1 MGHDK and CDR2 SYGVNS. With 1 base removed from V and 2 bases from J, the gap between germline ends came to 6 bases. The CDR3 has 13 residues. The CDR3 DNA reads TGTGCCAGCAGTGAATCAGGGGCCTACGAGCAGTACTTC. Its protein product is CASSESGAYEQYF.

The V call is TRBV27, the J call TRBJ1-1; no firm D call. V shed 3 bases and J shed 0 bases, with 11 bases lying between them. CDR1 MNHEY and CDR2 SMNVEV come from the germline V gene (reference sequence). This CDR3 spans 15 amino acids. In DNA, the CDR3 is TGTGCCAGCAGTTTTTCCAAGACACTGAACACTGAAGCTTTCTTT. Amino acids: CASSFSKTLNTEAFF.

The chain links TRBV6-1 to TRBJ1-3; no clear D gene. V lost 11 bases and J 4 bases, leaving 15 bases between the germline ends. This CDR3 region has 13 residues. Looked up from germline, CDR1 is MNHNS and CDR2 is SASEGT. The CDR3 sequence is CALLGALGNTIYF. CDR3 nucleotide sequence: TGTGCCCTGTTAGGAGCCTTAGGAAACACCATATATTTT.

The table lists this clone with a count of one. The rearrangement uses TRBV7-9 and TRBJ1-4; the D is unclear. Trimming left V 5 bases short and J 0 bases short, with 13 bases between. There are 16 residues in the CDR3. Germline values: CDR1 SEHNR, CDR2 FQNEAQ (reference sequence). CDR3 loop: CASSQIGRATNEKLFF. For the CDR3, the DNA is TGTGCCAGCAGCCAGATCGGCCGCGCAACTAATGAAAAACTGTTTTTT.

CDR3 nucleotides: TGTGCCAGCAGGGGACAGGGGGCTACGTTCACCTACAATGAGCAGTTCTTC. Translated, it gives CASRGQGATFTYNEQFF. This chain uses TRBV28 with TRBJ2-1; TRBD1 matches at 12 bases. Germline CDR1 MDHEN, CDR2 SYDVKM. The CDR3 is 17 residues long. V dropped 6 bases and J dropped 2; count of bases not matched to a gene: 8.

The V call is TRBV7-9, the J call TRBJ2-1; 12 nucleotides agree with TRBD2. Germline V gene data show CDR1 as SEHNR and CDR2 as FQNEAQ (reference sequence). This CDR3 comprises 17 residues. The V and J ends lost 1 base and 7 bases, in that order; junction bases with no gene match: 8. The CDR3 region is CASSLVGSGLAGNEQFF. The CDR3, as DNA: TGTGCCAGCAGCTTAGTTGGTAGCGGACTAGCGGGAAATGAGCAGTTCTTC.

The CDR3 DNA sequence: TGTGCCAGTATCAGCGCTTCCTCCTACGAGCAGTACTTC. Its translation is CASISASSYEQYF. The V gene is TRBV19, the J gene TRBJ2-7; D unresolved. This CDR3 has 13 residues. Germline V gene lookup returns CDR1 LNHDA and CDR2 SQIVND (reference sequence). Between the trimmed V and J ends, which lost 7 bases and 0 bases, there was a span of 10 bases.

This clone was detected only a few times. The V and J genes are TRBV9 and TRBJ2-6; 7 positions match TRBD1. Trimming at V came to 9 bases and at J to 1 base, leaving 10 bases not matched to a gene. The CDR3 sequence is 16 residues long. CDR1 and CDR2 (germline): SGDLS, YYNGEE. CDR3: CAIPTRRGSGANVLTF. CDR3 coding DNA: TGTGCCATCCCAACCCGCAGGGGGTCTGGGGCCAACGTCCTGACTTTC.

The chain carries TRBV5-6 and TRBJ2-4; no definite D call. CDR3 size: 12 residues. Germline V gene sequence: CDR1 SGHDT, CDR2 YYEEEE. Trimming removed 2 bases from V and 15 bases from J, with 15 bases in between. CDR3 sequence: CASSFWPPVGYF. CDR3 nucleotides: TGTGCCAGCAGCTTCTGGCCCCCCGTCGGGTACTTC.

The V call is TRBV6-1, the J call TRBJ1-4; D not resolved. The germline V and J ends were trimmed by 8 bases and 5 bases, with 12 bases remaining between them. CDR3 size: 13 residues. Germline lookup yields CDR1 MNHNS and CDR2 SASEGT. The CDR3 region has the DNA TGTGCCAGCGGGTTGTCGGGAAATGAAAAACTGTTTTTT. Translated, it gives CASGLSGNEKLFF.

The V and J genes are TRBV5-1 and TRBJ2-1, with D perhaps matching TRBD1 (6 bases). Germline V gene lookup returns CDR1 SGHRS and CDR2 YFSETQ. This CDR3 has 15 amino acids. Trimming stripped 5 bases from V and 4 bases from J, with 16 bases between. The chain's CDR3 is CASSGGWDRYNEQFF. CDR3 DNA sequence: TGCGCCAGCAGTGGGGGCTGGGATCGGTACAATGAGCAGTTCTTC.